This is a list of T cell receptor beta chains from one sample in a study of T cells after yellow fever vaccination. TCRdb reprocessed the 5' RACE reads via MiXCR and lists one record per CDR3 protein. This table has fewer than 450,000 distinct CDR3 sequences, roughly 4% appearing once. The specimen was PBMCs, collected 5 days after the yellow fever booster vaccination. The receptor source for this set is a man younger than 30 who received the YFV17D yellow fever vaccine. CDR3s include the opening cysteine and the closing phenylalanine or tryptophan. Each record gives: D gene, clone size, J gene, V gene, CDR3 protein, CDR3 DNA. D genes are given only for firm matches. Clone size is not always given. Where it is, it says once, few, many or a class for expanded clones.

TRBD1 | . | TRBJ1-2 | TRBV18 | CASSRLPGQGYYGYTF | TGTGCCAGCTCACGGCTACCCGGACAGGGGTACTATGGCTACACCTTC
. | few | TRBJ2-5 | TRBV12-3/TRBV12-4 | CASSFRKGTAYF | TGTGCCAGCAGTTTCCGTAAGGGGACCGCGTACTTC
. | few | TRBJ2-2 | TRBV5-1 | CASSASAGGGTTGELFF | TGCGCCAGCAGCGCTTCGGCTGGTGGGGGGACCACCGGGGAGCTGTTTTTT
TRBD1 | many | TRBJ1-1 | TRBV4-3 | CASSPLGGQGLNTEAFF | TGCGCCAGCAGTCCCTTGGGGGGACAGGGGCTGAACACTGAAGCTTTCTTT
TRBD2 | many | TRBJ2-3 | TRBV12-3/TRBV12-4 | CASSEPGTSGGPSTDTQYF | TGTGCCAGCAGTGAACCCGGGACTAGCGGGGGCCCGAGCACAGATACGCAGTATTTT
. | few | TRBJ1-2 | TRBV12-3/TRBV12-4 | CASSPQISGGRGYTF | TGTGCCAGCAGCCCCCAAATCTCCGGAGGGAGGGGCTACACCTTC
. | . | TRBJ2-7 | TRBV5-1 | CASSSAGEQYF | TGCGCCAGCAGCTCCGCGGGTGAGCAGTACTTC
. | . | TRBJ2-3 | TRBV5-1 | CASSLGEETDTQYF | TGCGCCAGCAGCTTGGGCGAGGAAACAGATACGCAGTATTTT
TRBD2 | many | TRBJ2-2 | TRBV7-6 | CASSTSGGPTGELFF | TGTGCCAGCAGCACGAGCGGGGGGCCCACCGGGGAGCTGTTTTTT
. | . | TRBJ1-1 | TRBV20-1 | CSARVAGDNTEAFF | TGCAGTGCTAGAGTCGCGGGGGACAACACTGAAGCTTTCTTT
. | few | TRBJ1-1 | TRBV12-3/TRBV12-4 | CASTGGRGYTEAFF | TGTGCCAGCACCGGGGGGAGGGGATACACTGAAGCTTTCTTT
. | . | TRBJ1-5 | TRBV20-1 | CSASPPGNQPQHF | TGCAGTGCTAGTCCCCCGGGTAATCAGCCCCAGCATTTT
TRBD1 | few | TRBJ2-3 | TRBV12-3/TRBV12-4 | CASSLWLGQGADTQYF | TGTGCCAGCAGTTTGTGGTTGGGACAGGGCGCAGATACGCAGTATTTT
. | few | TRBJ1-1 | TRBV3-1 | CASSQEYGVAEAFF | TGTGCCAGCAGCCAAGAGTACGGGGTCGCTGAAGCTTTCTTT
TRBD1 | . | TRBJ1-4 | TRBV20-1 | CSAYHRGEKLFF | TGCAGTGCTTATCACAGGGGTGAAAAACTGTTTTTT
TRBD2 | few | TRBJ2-3 | TRBV7-2 | CASQGPSGGFTDTQYF | TGTGCCAGCCAGGGGCCTAGCGGGGGTTTCACAGATACGCAGTATTTT
TRBD1 | . | TRBJ2-5 | TRBV5-1 | CASSYTGGRETQYF | TGCGCCAGCAGCTACACAGGGGGCAGGGAGACCCAGTACTTC
. | few | TRBJ1-1 | TRBV7-3 | CASSLMGVLGNTEAFF | TGTGCCAGCAGCTTAATGGGGGTCTTGGGCAACACTGAAGCTTTCTTT
TRBD1 | many | TRBJ2-7 | TRBV7-9 | CASSRTGKAPYEQYF | TGTGCCAGCAGCAGGACAGGGAAAGCCCCCTACGAGCAGTACTTC
TRBD2 | . | TRBJ2-1 | TRBV18 | CASSPPTSGGLNEQFF | TGTGCCAGCTCACCACCGACTAGCGGGGGATTAAATGAGCAGTTCTTC
. | . | TRBJ1-1 | TRBV27 | CASRLQSGRQNTEAFF | TGTGCCAGCAGGCTACAGTCGGGACGCCAGAACACTGAAGCTTTCTTT
TRBD2 | many | TRBJ2-7 | TRBV9 | CASSVVPAGAYEQYF | TGTGCCAGCAGCGTAGTTCCAGCGGGGGCCTACGAGCAGTACTTC
TRBD1 | many | TRBJ1-6 | TRBV6-5 | CASRRGQGTYNSPLHF | TGTGCCAGCAGACGGGGACAGGGGACTTATAATTCACCCCTCCACTTT
. | . | TRBJ2-2 | TRBV9 | CASSVELAAGELFF | TGTGCCAGCAGCGTAGAACTAGCCGCCGGGGAGCTGTTTTTT
. | . | TRBJ2-1 | TRBV5-6 | CASSLVWSSNEQFF | TGTGCCAGCAGCTTAGTCTGGTCTAGCAATGAGCAGTTCTTC
. | . | TRBJ1-2 | TRBV7-2 | CASSLLGGWRGYAF | TGTGCCAGCAGCTTACTAGGGGGTTGGCGTGGCTACGCCTTC
. | few | TRBJ2-5 | TRBV20-1 | CSARSPRAVLETQYF | TGCAGTGCTAGATCTCCCCGGGCAGTCTTGGAGACCCAGTACTTC
. | . | TRBJ2-7 | TRBV6-5 | CASSYSIGTYEQYF | TGTGCCAGCAGTTACTCGATAGGGACCTACGAGCAGTACTTC
. | many | TRBJ1-2 | TRBV6-5 | CASSPTGSGYTF | TGTGCCAGCAGCCCGACAGGTTCTGGCTACACCTTC
. | few | TRBJ1-5 | TRBV7-9 | CASSLGGGPYSNQPQHF | TGTGCCAGCAGCTTGGGCGGGGGGCCCTATAGCAATCAGCCCCAGCATTTT